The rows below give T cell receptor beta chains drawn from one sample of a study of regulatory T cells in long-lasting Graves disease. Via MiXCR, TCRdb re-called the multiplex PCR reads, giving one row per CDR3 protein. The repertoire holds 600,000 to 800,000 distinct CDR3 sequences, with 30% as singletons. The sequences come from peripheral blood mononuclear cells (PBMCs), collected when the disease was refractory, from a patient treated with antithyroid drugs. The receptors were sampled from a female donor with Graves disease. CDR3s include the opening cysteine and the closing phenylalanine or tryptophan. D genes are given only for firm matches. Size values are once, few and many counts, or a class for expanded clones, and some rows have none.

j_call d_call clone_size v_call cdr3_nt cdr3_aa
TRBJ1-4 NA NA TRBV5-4 TGTGCCAGCAGCTTGATGGGGGGGAATGAAAAACTGCTTTTT CASSLMGGNEKLLF
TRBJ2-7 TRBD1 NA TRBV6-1 TGTGCCAGCAGGAGGGGACAGCAAGCCTACGAGCAGTACTTC CASRRGQQAYEQYF
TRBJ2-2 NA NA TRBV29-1 TGCAGCGTATACCTTTATAGCCTTACCCTCGGGGGCCCGAACACCGGGGAGCTGTTTTTT CSVYLYSLTLGGPNTGELFF
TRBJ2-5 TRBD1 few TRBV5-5 TGTGCCAGCAGCTTGTGGGTCAGGGGGAGCGAGACCCAGTACTTC CASSLWVRGSETQYF
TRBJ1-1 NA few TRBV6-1 TGTGCCAGCAAACGGACTGAAGCTTTCTTT CASKRTEAFF
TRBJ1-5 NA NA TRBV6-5 TGTGCCAGCAGTCTCCGGGACATTAACAATCAGCCCCAGCATTTT CASSLRDINNQPQHF
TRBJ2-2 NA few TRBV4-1 TGCGCCAGCAGCCAAGTTCGGGGCCCCTACACCGGGGAGCTGTTTTTT CASSQVRGPYTGELFF
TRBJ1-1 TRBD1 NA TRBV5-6 TGTGCCAGCAGCTCAGGACAGGGGGTGAGAACTGAAGCTTTCTTT CASSSGQGVRTEAFF
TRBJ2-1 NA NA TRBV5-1 TGCGCCAGCAGCGAAAACAGGCTTGGGCAGTTCTTC CASSENRLGQFF
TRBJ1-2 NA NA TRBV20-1 TGCAGTTTAGCGCAATCCAGGGACTATGGCTACACCTTC CSLAQSRDYGYTF
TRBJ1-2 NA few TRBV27 TGTGCCAGCACGCAGGGGAGAGACTATGGCTACACCTTC CASTQGRDYGYTF
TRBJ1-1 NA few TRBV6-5 TGTGCCAGCAGTTCGGGGGCGCAGACTGAAGCTTTCTTT CASSSGAQTEAFF
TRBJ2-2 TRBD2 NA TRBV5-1 TGCGCCAGCAGCTCGGGACTAGCGGGAGAGGTTGTCACCGGGGAGCTGTTTTTT CASSSGLAGEVVTGELFF
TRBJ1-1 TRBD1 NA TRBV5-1 TGCGCCAGCAGCTTGGGGACAGGGGGCGAGCATGGGACTGAAGCTTTCTTT CASSLGTGGEHGTEAFF
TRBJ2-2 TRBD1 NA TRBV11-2 TGTGCCAGCAGCCAGGGGGTCGGGACAACTACCGAGGAGCTGTTTTTT CASSQGVGTTTEELFF
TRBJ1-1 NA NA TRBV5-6 TGTGCCAGCAGGGCTATTGCGATGAACACTGAAGCTTTCTTT CASRAIAMNTEAFF
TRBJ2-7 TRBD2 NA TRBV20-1 TGCAGTGCTGGTTCTAGCGGGAGGGCCAGATACGAGCAGTACTTC CSAGSSGRARYEQYF
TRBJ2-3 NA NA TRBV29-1 TGCAGCGTTGAGGCGCAGACGGGGAAGGCAGATACGCAGTATTTT CSVEAQTGKADTQYF
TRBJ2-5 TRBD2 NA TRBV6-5 TGTGCCAGCAGTTCCGGACTAGCGGGAGTAGGGTGGGAGACCCAGTACTTC CASSSGLAGVGWETQYF
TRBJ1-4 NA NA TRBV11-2 TGTGCCAGCAGCCCTACCGCCTGGCCAGGGAGGGAAAAACTGTTTTTT CASSPTAWPGREKLFF
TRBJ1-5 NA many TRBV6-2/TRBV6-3 TGTGCCAGCAGTGAAGGGGGGGCTAATCAGCCCCAGCATTTT CASSEGGANQPQHF
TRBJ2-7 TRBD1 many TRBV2 TGTGCCAGCACAGGGGGTCTTTCTTACGAGCAGTACTTC CASTGGLSYEQYF
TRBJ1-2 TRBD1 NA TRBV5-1 TGCGCCAGCACAAGGGACAGCAATGGCTACACCTTC CASTRDSNGYTF
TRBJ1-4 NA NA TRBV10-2 TGCGCCAGCAGTGACGGGGGTCAAAATGAAAAACTGTTTTTT CASSDGGQNEKLFF
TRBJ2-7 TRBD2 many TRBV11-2 TGTGCCAGCAGCTTAGACGGAGCGGGAACGCAGGAGCAGCACTTC CASSLDGAGTQEQHF
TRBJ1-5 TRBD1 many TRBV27 TGTGCCAGCAGTTCCCGGACAGGTACCGATCAGCCCCAGCATTTT CASSSRTGTDQPQHF
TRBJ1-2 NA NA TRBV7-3 TGTGCCAGCAGCCTCGGATCCTTTAACTATGGCTACACCTTC CASSLGSFNYGYTF
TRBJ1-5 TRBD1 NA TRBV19 TGTGCCAGTAGAACAGGGGCCGCTGGAGGGCCCCAGCATTTT CASRTGAAGGPQHF
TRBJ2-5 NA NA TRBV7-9 TGTGCCAGCAGGCTGGGGGGACAAGAGACCCAGTACTTC CASRLGGQETQYF
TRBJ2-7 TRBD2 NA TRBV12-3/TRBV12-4 TGTGCCAGCAGGCCCGCGGGAGGGCGGGGCGAGCAGTACTTC CASRPAGGRGEQYF
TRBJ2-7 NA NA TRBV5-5 TGTGCCAGCAGCTTTCCGGGCAACTACGAGCAGTACTTC CASSFPGNYEQYF
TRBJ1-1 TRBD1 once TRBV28 TGTGCCAGCAGTTTACCGGGACAGGGGCTCACTGAAGCTTTCTTT CASSLPGQGLTEAFF
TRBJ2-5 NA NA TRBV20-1 TGCAGCGGTACTATTGCGGTTAAAGAGACCCAGTACTTC CSGTIAVKETQYF
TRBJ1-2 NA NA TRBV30 TGTGCCTGGAGCGGGGGGGCTTTCTATGGCTACACCTTC CAWSGGAFYGYTF
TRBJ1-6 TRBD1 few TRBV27 TGTGCCAGCAGTTGGGACAGGGCTCTTAATTCACCCCTCCACTTT CASSWDRALNSPLHF
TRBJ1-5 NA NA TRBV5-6 TGTGCCAGCAGCTTGGGACGGCTTAGCAATCAGCCCCAGCATTTT CASSLGRLSNQPQHF
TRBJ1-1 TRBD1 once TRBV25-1 TGTGCCAGCAGTGATACAGGGGGCCGTTCGAACACTGAAGCTTTCTTT CASSDTGGRSNTEAFF
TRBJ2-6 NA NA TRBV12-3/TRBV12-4 TGTGCCAGCAGACTAGCTGGGGCCAACATCCTGACTTTC CASRLAGANILTF
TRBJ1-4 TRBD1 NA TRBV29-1 TGCAGCGTTGAGGACAGGGGGGGAGAAAAACTGTTTTTT CSVEDRGGEKLFF
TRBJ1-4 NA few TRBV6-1 TGTGCCAGCAGTGAAGCGCGTAATCTACGGGTGTTTTTT CASSEARNLRVFF
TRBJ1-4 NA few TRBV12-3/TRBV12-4 TGTGCCAGCAGGAGGGCCCCTGAGTTTAATGAAAAACTGTTTTTT CASRRAPEFNEKLFF
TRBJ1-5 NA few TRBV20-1 TGCAGTGCGGACCCCGGGACCCAGGCGGGGGGCGGTCAGCCCCAGCATTTT CSADPGTQAGGGQPQHF
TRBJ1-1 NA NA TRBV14 TGTGCCAGCAGCCTAATAGGGGTGGCAGCTTTCTTT CASSLIGVAAFF
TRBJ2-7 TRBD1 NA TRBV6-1 TGTGCCAGCAGTGACAACCGGGACAGGAAGTACTTC CASSDNRDRKYF